One and the same sample provided the 16 T cell receptor beta chains below, sequenced in a study of blood T cell repertoires in COVID-19. Measured with immunoSEQ multiplex PCR; TCRdb has only the in-frame clones, and not every one. The sample lists roughly 89,000 clones; around three quarters were seen once. Specimen: peripheral blood. These receptors all come from a woman aged 70 to 79 with acute or convalescent COVID-19.

This clone showed up just a few times. Within the sample, other DNA sequences also encode this same CDR3. The chain employs TRBV28 and TRBJ2-7; tentatively, D is TRBD2 (6 bases). Germline V gives CDR1 MDHEN, CDR2 SYDVKM. This CDR3 has 14 residues. Trimming cost V 4 bases and J 2 bases, with 12 bases left between them. CDR3 region: CASSSPGLAYEQYF. The CDR3 DNA follows: TGTGCCAGCAGTTCGCCGGGACTTGCCTACGAGCAGTACTTC. The whole variable domain, remainder taken from reference TRBV28 and TRBJ2-7, is DVKVTQSSRYLVKRTGEKVFLECVQDMDHENMFWYRQDPGLGLRLIYFSYDVKMKEKGDIPEGYSVSREKKERFSLILESASTNQTSMYLCASSSPGLAYEQYFGPGTRLTVT.

This clone was observed a handful of times. The gene calls are TRBV28 and TRBJ1-4, with 7 nucleotides matching TRBD1. CDR1 is MDHEN and CDR2 is SYDVKM in the germline V gene. J was trimmed by 3 bases and V by 1 base; bases with no gene match: 2. This CDR3 spans 15 amino acids. This chain's CDR3 is CASSLLTGPNEKLFF. The CDR3 DNA follows: TGTGCCAGCAGTTTATTGACAGGGCCTAATGAAAAACTGTTTTTT.

This clone showed up many times. The genes are TRBV27 and TRBJ1-1; D ambiguous. Germline V lookup: CDR1 MNHEY, CDR2 SMNVEV (reference sequence). The CDR3 length is 13 residues. The V gene lost 8 bases and the J gene lost 1 base, with 11 bases spanning the gap. DNA of the CDR3: TGTGCCAGCGGAACAGCCCCGAACACTGAAGCTTTCTTT. This encodes CASGTAPNTEAFF.

This chain uses TRBV21-1 with TRBJ2-3; the D call in the table, TRBD1, was not verified against the DNA. TRBV21-1 is termed a pseudogene. CDR3 length equals 18 residues. The DNA for the CDR3 is TGTGCCAGCAGCTTCCCGGGACAGCATATGACCTTCACAGATACGCAGTATTTT. The encoded protein is CASSFPGQHMTFTDTQYF.

This clone was counted a single time. The CDR3 region has the DNA TGTGCCAGCAGCCAGGACATAGACACCGGGGAGCTGTTTTTT. It yields the protein CASSQDIDTGELFF. The genes are TRBV14 and TRBJ2-2; the D gene is possibly TRBD1 (5 bases). Germline values: CDR1 SGHDN, CDR2 FVKESK. The CDR3 sequence is 14 residues long. Trimming took 3 bases from V and 3 from J, leaving 8 bases between them.

The chain joins TRBV5-1 to TRBJ2-7; D possibly corresponds to TRBD2 (5 bases). The CDR3 covers 13 residues. V was pared by 4 bases and J by 4 bases, with 12 bases between. Germline lookup yields CDR1 SGHRS and CDR2 YFSETQ. The CDR3 coding sequence is TGCGCCAGCAGCCCCACCGGGAAATACGAGCAGTACTTC. It specifies CASSPTGKYEQYF.

The count of this clone is one. The V gene is TRBV5-1, the J gene TRBJ2-3; TRBD2 agrees at 10 bases. Germline V CDR1 and CDR2: SGHRS, YFSETQ. V dropped 4 bases and J dropped 6; count of bases not matched to a gene: 11. The CDR3 extends over 16 amino acids. The CDR3 coding sequence is TGCGCCAGCAGCCAGCAGGGACTAGCGAAATGGGATACGCAGTATTTT. This sequence encodes CASSQQGLAKWDTQYF. The whole variable domain, filled in from reference TRBV5-1 and TRBJ2-3, reads KAGVTQTPRYLIKTRGQQVTLSCSPISGHRSVSWYQQTPGQGLQFLFEYFSETQRNKGNFPGRFSGRQFSNSRSEMNVSTLELGDSALYLCASSQQGLAKWDTQYFGPGTRLTVL.

V and J are TRBV28 and TRBJ2-2; TRBD1 agrees at 7 bases. CDR3 length: 14 amino acids. Germline lookup yields CDR1 MDHEN and CDR2 SYDVKM. Trimming cost V 7 bases and J 3 bases; bases outside gene matches: 5. CDR3 coding DNA: TGTGCCAGCACCCGACAGGGTTACACCGGGGAGCTGTTTTTT. Translation gives CASTRQGYTGELFF. Looking up the rest from reference TRBV28 and TRBJ2-2 gives the full variable domain: DVKVTQSSRYLVKRTGEKVFLECVQDMDHENMFWYRQDPGLGLRLIYFSYDVKMKEKGDIPEGYSVSREKKERFSLILESASTNQTSMYLCASTRQGYTGELFFGEGSRLTVL.

This rearrangement joins TRBV6-2 or TRBV6-3 to TRBJ2-1; TRBD1 is a possible D gene (6 bases). Trimming cost V 5 bases and J 16 bases, with 18 bases left between them. CDR1 is MNHEY and CDR2 is SVGEGT in the germline V gene. The CDR3 has 12 residues. This CDR3 is CASSPSRQVNFF. The CDR3 DNA follows: TGTGCCAGCAGTCCATCAAGACAGGTTAATTTCTTC.

The rearrangement uses TRBV5-6 and TRBJ2-1; D is possibly TRBD1 (5 bases). Germline V gives CDR1 SGHDT, CDR2 YYEEEE. Deletions cut 3 bases from V and 4 bases from J, with 14 bases between. CDR3 length: 15 amino acids. Here the CDR3 DNA reads TGTGCCAGCAGCTATAGACAGATCCAATACAATGAGCAGTTCTTC. As protein: CASSYRQIQYNEQFF.

The chain combines TRBV7-2 with TRBJ2-1, with 12 bases fitting TRBD2. The CDR3 length is 16 residues. CDR1 and CDR2 from the germline V gene are SGHTA and FQGNSA. J was trimmed by 1 base and V by 5 bases; bases with no gene match: 3. In nucleotides, the CDR3 is TGTGCCAGCAGCCTCGGACTAGCGGGGTCCTACAATGAGCAGTTCTTC. Its translation is CASSLGLAGSYNEQFF.

The V gene is TRBV6-5, the J gene TRBJ2-6; TRBD1 aligns across 10 bases. This CDR3 is built from 15 residues. The ends lost 6 bases at V and 4 bases at J; junction bases unmatched: 3. Germline CDR1 reads MNHEY; CDR2 reads SVGAGI. In DNA form, the CDR3 reads TGTGCCAGCAGGGGGACAGGGGACGGGGCCAACGTCCTGACTTTC. This codes for CASRGTGDGANVLTF.

The rearrangement links TRBV19 to TRBJ1-5; the D is unclear. Trimming stripped 2 bases from V and 1 base from J, with 12 bases between. Germline CDR1 LNHDA, CDR2 SQIVND (reference sequence). This CDR3 is 16 amino acids long. The CDR3 sequence is CASSIIRSPSNQPQHF. CDR3 sequence (DNA): TGTGCCAGTAGTATAATACGGAGTCCGAGCAATCAGCCCCAGCATTTT.

The V call is TRBV19, the J call TRBJ1-1, with 7 bases identical to TRBD1. The CDR3 length is 18 residues. After removal of 6 bases from V and 0 bases from J, the junction contained 16 bases not matched to a gene. The germline V gene encodes CDR1 LNHDA and CDR2 SQIVND (reference sequence). The CDR3 region has the DNA TGTGCCAGTAGCCCAAAGGGACGAAACAGGGGAATGAACACTGAAGCTTTCTTT. It yields the protein CASSPKGRNRGMNTEAFF.

A few counts support this clone. The V call is TRBV5-1, the J call TRBJ2-1; 11 bases are shared with TRBD2. Germline V gives CDR1 SGHRS, CDR2 YFSETQ. The CDR3 runs 17 residues. V dropped 0 bases and J dropped 8; count of bases not matched to a gene: 10. Here the CDR3 reads CASSLVVAGGPGYEQFF. The CDR3 DNA follows: TGCGCCAGCAGCTTGGTAGTAGCGGGAGGGCCTGGCTATGAGCAGTTCTTC.

The rearrangement joins TRBV6-5 to TRBJ1-4; no clear D. The CDR3 totals 16 residues. Trimming cost V 0 bases and J 0 bases, with 8 bases left between them. CDR1 is MNHEY, CDR2 SVGAGI, per germline. The CDR3 DNA sequence: TGTGCCAGCAGTTACTCGAACAGTGCAACTAATGAAAAACTGTTTTTT. Amino acids: CASSYSNSATNEKLFF.